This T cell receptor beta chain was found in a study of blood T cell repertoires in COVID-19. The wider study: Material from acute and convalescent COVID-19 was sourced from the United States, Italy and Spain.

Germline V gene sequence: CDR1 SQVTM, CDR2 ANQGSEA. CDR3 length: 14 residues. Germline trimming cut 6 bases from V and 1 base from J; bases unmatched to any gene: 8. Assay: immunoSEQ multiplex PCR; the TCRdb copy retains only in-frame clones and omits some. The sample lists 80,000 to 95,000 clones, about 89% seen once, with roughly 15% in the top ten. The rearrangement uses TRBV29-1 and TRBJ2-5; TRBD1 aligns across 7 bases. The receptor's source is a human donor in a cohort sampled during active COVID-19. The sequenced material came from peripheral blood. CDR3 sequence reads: CSVETGKFQETQYF. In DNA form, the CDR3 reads TGCAGCGTAGAGACAGGGAAATTCCAAGAGACCCAGTACTTC.